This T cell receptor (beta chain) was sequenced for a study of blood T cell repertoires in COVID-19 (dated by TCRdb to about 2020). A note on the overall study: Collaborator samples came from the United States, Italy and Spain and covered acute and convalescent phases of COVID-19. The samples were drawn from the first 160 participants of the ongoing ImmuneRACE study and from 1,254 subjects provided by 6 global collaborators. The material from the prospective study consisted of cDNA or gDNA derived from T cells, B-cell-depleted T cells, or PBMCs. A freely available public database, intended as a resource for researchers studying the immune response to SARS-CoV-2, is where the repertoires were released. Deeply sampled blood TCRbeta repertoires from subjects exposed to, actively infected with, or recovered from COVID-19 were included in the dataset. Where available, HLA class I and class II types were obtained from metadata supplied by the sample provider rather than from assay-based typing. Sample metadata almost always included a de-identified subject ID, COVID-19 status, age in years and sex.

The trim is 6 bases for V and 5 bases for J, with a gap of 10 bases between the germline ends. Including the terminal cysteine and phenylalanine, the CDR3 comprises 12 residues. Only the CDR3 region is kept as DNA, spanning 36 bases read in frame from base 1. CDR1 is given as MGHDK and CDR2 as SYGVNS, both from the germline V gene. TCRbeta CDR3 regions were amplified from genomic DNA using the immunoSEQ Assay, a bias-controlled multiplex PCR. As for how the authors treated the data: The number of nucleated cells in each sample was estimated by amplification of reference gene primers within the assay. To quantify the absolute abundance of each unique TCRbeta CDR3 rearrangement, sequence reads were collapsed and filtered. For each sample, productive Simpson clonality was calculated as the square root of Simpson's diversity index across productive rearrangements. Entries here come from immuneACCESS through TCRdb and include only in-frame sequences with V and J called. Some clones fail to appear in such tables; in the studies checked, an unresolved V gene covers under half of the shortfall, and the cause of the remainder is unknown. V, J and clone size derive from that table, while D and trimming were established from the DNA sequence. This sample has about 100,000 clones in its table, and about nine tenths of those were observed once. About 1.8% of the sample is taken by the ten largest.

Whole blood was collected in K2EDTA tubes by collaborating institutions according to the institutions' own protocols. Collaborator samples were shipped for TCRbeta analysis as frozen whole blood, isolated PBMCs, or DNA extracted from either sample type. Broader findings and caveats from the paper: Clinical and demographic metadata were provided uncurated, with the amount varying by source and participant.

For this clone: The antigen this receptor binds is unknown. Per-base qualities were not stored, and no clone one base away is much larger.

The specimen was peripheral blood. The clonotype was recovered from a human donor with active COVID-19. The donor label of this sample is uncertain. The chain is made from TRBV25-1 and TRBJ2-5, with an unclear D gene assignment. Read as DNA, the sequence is TGTGCCAGCAGCCTCAGGCCGGAGACCCAGTACTTC. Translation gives CASSLRPETQYF.